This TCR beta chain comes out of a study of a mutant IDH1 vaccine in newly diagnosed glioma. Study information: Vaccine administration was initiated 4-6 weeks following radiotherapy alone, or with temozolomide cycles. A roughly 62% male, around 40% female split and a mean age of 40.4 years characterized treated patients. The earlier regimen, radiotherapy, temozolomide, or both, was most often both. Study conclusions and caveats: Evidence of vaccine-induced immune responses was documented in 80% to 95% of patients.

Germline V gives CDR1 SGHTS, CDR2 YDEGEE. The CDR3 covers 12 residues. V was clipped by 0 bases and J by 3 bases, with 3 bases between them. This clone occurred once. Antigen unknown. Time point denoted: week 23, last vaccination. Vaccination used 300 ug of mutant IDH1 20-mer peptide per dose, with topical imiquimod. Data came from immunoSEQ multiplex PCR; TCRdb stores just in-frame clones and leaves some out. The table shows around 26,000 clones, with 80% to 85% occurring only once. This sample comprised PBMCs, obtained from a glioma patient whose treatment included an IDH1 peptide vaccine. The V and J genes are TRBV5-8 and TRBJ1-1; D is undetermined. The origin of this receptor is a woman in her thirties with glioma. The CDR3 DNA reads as TGTGCCAGCAGCTTGGTGTACACTGAAGCTTTCTTT. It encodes CASSLVYTEAFF.